Listed below are T cell receptor beta chains from one sample, sequenced in a study of shared clonotypes between healthy human individuals. TCRdb's copy holds only in-frame clones and misses some; the assay was immunoSEQ multiplex PCR. In the table there are 1.4 million or so clones, just under 99% of which are singletons. Sequencing was done on a sample of naive CD4+ T cells sorted from blood. These receptors came from a man under 40 in good health. CDR3s include the opening cysteine and the closing phenylalanine or tryptophan. Each record gives: J gene, V gene, D gene, clone size, CDR3 DNA, CDR3 protein. The D gene is left open where the match is weak. Clone size appears in some rows only: once, few, many, or a class for an expanded clone.

j_call: TRBJ2-1
v_call: TRBV18
d_call: TRBD1
clone_size: -
cdr3_nt: TGTGCCAGCTCTCTACAGGGGGTTCCGGGACCTTCCTACAATGAGCAGTTCTTC
cdr3_aa: CASSLQGVPGPSYNEQFF

j_call: TRBJ2-7
v_call: TRBV6-1
d_call: -
clone_size: -
cdr3_nt: TGTGCCAGCACTCCGACGTTTCCATCCTACGAGCAGTACTTC
cdr3_aa: CASTPTFPSYEQYF

j_call: TRBJ2-1
v_call: TRBV6-6
d_call: -
clone_size: -
cdr3_nt: TGTGCCAGCAGTTACGGGCGTGATGAGCAGTTCTTC
cdr3_aa: CASSYGRDEQFF

j_call: TRBJ2-7
v_call: TRBV7-9
d_call: -
clone_size: -
cdr3_nt: TGTGCCAGCAGCTTAGAGGGCAGGTCCTACGAGCAGTACTTC
cdr3_aa: CASSLEGRSYEQYF

j_call: TRBJ1-2
v_call: TRBV5-1
d_call: -
clone_size: -
cdr3_nt: TGCGCCAGCAGGGTTGGGGACAACTATGGCTACACCTTC
cdr3_aa: CASRVGDNYGYTF

j_call: TRBJ2-7
v_call: TRBV5-1
d_call: -
clone_size: -
cdr3_nt: TGCGCCAGCAGTAAGGGGGGCGGTTCAGGCTACGAGCAGTACTTC
cdr3_aa: CASSKGGGSGYEQYF

j_call: TRBJ2-1
v_call: TRBV27
d_call: TRBD1
clone_size: -
cdr3_nt: TGTGCCAGCAGGACCGACGGGACAGGGAACAATGAGCAGTTCTTC
cdr3_aa: CASRTDGTGNNEQFF

j_call: TRBJ2-2
v_call: TRBV28
d_call: -
clone_size: -
cdr3_nt: TGTGCCAGTCACCGGGCAGCCGGCACCGGGGAGCTGTTTTTT
cdr3_aa: CASHRAAGTGELFF

j_call: TRBJ1-1
v_call: TRBV7-2
d_call: -
clone_size: -
cdr3_nt: TGTGCCAGCAGCTTAGTAGGGGTTCACACTGAAGCTTTCTTT
cdr3_aa: CASSLVGVHTEAFF

j_call: TRBJ2-7
v_call: TRBV5-6
d_call: -
clone_size: -
cdr3_nt: TGTGCCAGCAGCTTCCTGGTGCGGGGTATAAGGTACGAGCAGTACTTC
cdr3_aa: CASSFLVRGIRYEQYF

j_call: TRBJ1-2
v_call: TRBV6-5
d_call: -
clone_size: -
cdr3_nt: TGTGCCAGCAGTTACTCGTCAGAGAAGTCTAACTATGGCTACACCTTC
cdr3_aa: CASSYSSEKSNYGYTF

j_call: TRBJ2-1
v_call: TRBV16
d_call: -
clone_size: once
cdr3_nt: TGTGCCAGCAGCCAATCTAGGGGCAATGAGCAGTTCTTC
cdr3_aa: CASSQSRGNEQFF

j_call: TRBJ1-1
v_call: TRBV2
d_call: -
clone_size: -
cdr3_nt: TGTGCCAGCAGTGCTCCTGGCGGCAGGAGGCCCCAGAGTGACACTGAAGCTTTCTTT
cdr3_aa: CASSAPGGRRPQSDTEAFF

j_call: TRBJ1-5
v_call: TRBV7-8
d_call: -
clone_size: -
cdr3_nt: TGTGCCAGCAGCCCGCAGGCGGGCAATCAGCCCCAGCATTTT
cdr3_aa: CASSPQAGNQPQHF

j_call: TRBJ2-7
v_call: TRBV4-1
d_call: -
clone_size: -
cdr3_nt: TGCGCCAGCAGCCAAGAGTGGGTGGGGGGCTACGAGCAGTACTTC
cdr3_aa: CASSQEWVGGYEQYF

j_call: TRBJ2-1
v_call: TRBV5-1
d_call: -
clone_size: -
cdr3_nt: TGCGCCAGCAGCTTGCGAGAGAGCTCCTACAATGAGCAGTTCTTC
cdr3_aa: CASSLRESSYNEQFF

j_call: TRBJ2-2
v_call: TRBV27
d_call: TRBD2
clone_size: -
cdr3_nt: TGTGCCAGCAGCCAGACTAGCATGAACACCGGGGAGCTGTTTTTT
cdr3_aa: CASSQTSMNTGELFF

j_call: TRBJ2-1
v_call: TRBV28
d_call: TRBD1
clone_size: -
cdr3_nt: TGTGCCAGCAGACTTACGACAGGGTACCGATCTAATGAGCAGTTCTTC
cdr3_aa: CASRLTTGYRSNEQFF

j_call: TRBJ2-1
v_call: TRBV25-1
d_call: -
clone_size: -
cdr3_nt: TGTGCCAGCAGTCCAGACAGGTCTCCACACAATGAGCAGTTCTTC
cdr3_aa: CASSPDRSPHNEQFF

j_call: TRBJ1-1
v_call: TRBV5-1
d_call: -
clone_size: -
cdr3_nt: TGCGCCAGCAGCTTGGTGGAGGCGTGGAGGACTGAAGCTTTCTTT
cdr3_aa: CASSLVEAWRTEAFF

j_call: TRBJ2-6
v_call: TRBV5-1
d_call: -
clone_size: -
cdr3_nt: TGCGCCAGCAGCGACAGGACAGACTTCGCTGGGGCCAACGTCCTGACTTTC
cdr3_aa: CASSDRTDFAGANVLTF

j_call: TRBJ2-7
v_call: TRBV28
d_call: -
clone_size: -
cdr3_nt: TGTGCCAGCACCATCGGTGGATTATACGAGCAGTACTTC
cdr3_aa: CASTIGGLYEQYF

j_call: TRBJ2-7
v_call: TRBV7-8
d_call: TRBD1
clone_size: once
cdr3_nt: TGTGCCAGCAGCTCAAGGACAGGGGGCTCTTACGAGCAGTACTTC
cdr3_aa: CASSSRTGGSYEQYF

j_call: TRBJ2-7
v_call: TRBV6-6
d_call: -
clone_size: -
cdr3_nt: TGTGCCAGCAGTAAAGACAGTTTCGACGAGCAGTACTTC
cdr3_aa: CASSKDSFDEQYF

j_call: TRBJ2-1
v_call: TRBV11-3
d_call: -
clone_size: -
cdr3_nt: TGTGCCAGCAGCTTAGCGCACGCCTACAATGAGCAGTTCTTC
cdr3_aa: CASSLAHAYNEQFF

j_call: TRBJ2-2
v_call: TRBV5-1
d_call: -
clone_size: few
cdr3_nt: TGCGCCAGCAGCTTGGACCCCACCGGGGAGCTGTTTTTT
cdr3_aa: CASSLDPTGELFF

j_call: TRBJ1-2
v_call: TRBV23-1
d_call: TRBD1
clone_size: -
cdr3_nt: TGCGCCAGCAGTCACCGGGGACAGGGGGCTTGCTATGGCTACACCTTC
cdr3_aa: CASSHRGQGACYGYTF

j_call: TRBJ1-1
v_call: TRBV27
d_call: -
clone_size: -
cdr3_nt: TGTGCCAGCAGTTTATCCCGGTCCACTGAAGCTTTCTTT
cdr3_aa: CASSLSRSTEAFF

j_call: TRBJ2-1
v_call: TRBV28
d_call: TRBD2
clone_size: -
cdr3_nt: TGTGCCAGCAGTTATTTACTAGCGGGAGGAACCGACAATGAGCAGTTCTTC
cdr3_aa: CASSYLLAGGTDNEQFF

j_call: TRBJ2-4
v_call: TRBV11-3
d_call: TRBD1
clone_size: -
cdr3_nt: TGTGCCAGCAGCTTAGGACAGGGGGTCGGCAAAAACATTCAGTACTTC
cdr3_aa: CASSLGQGVGKNIQYF

j_call: TRBJ2-7
v_call: TRBV6-5
d_call: -
clone_size: -
cdr3_nt: TGTGCCAGCAGTTACAGTCGTAGCTCCTACGAGCAGTACTTC
cdr3_aa: CASSYSRSSYEQYF

j_call: TRBJ1-1
v_call: TRBV7-3
d_call: -
clone_size: -
cdr3_nt: TGTGCCAGCAGCCCCCACAAGAACACTGAAGCTTTCTTT
cdr3_aa: CASSPHKNTEAFF

j_call: TRBJ2-1
v_call: TRBV5-6
d_call: TRBD1
clone_size: -
cdr3_nt: TGTGCCAGCAGCAGGACAGGCCTAGACCGTTACAATGAGCAGTTCTTC
cdr3_aa: CASSRTGLDRYNEQFF

j_call: TRBJ1-2
v_call: TRBV6-5
d_call: -
clone_size: -
cdr3_nt: TGTGCCAGCAGAGAAAGGGGCAGCAACTATGGCTACACCTTC
cdr3_aa: CASRERGSNYGYTF

j_call: TRBJ1-1
v_call: TRBV29-1
d_call: -
clone_size: once
cdr3_nt: TGCAGCGCGTTCTGGGGGAACACTGAAGCTTTCTTT
cdr3_aa: CSAFWGNTEAFF

j_call: TRBJ1-2
v_call: TRBV9
d_call: -
clone_size: -
cdr3_nt: TGTGCCAGCAGCGCGGACGTGGCTACTAACTATGGCTACACCTTC
cdr3_aa: CASSADVATNYGYTF

j_call: TRBJ2-7
v_call: TRBV29-1
d_call: TRBD1
clone_size: -
cdr3_nt: TGCAGCGTTGGGGGACAGGGAATATCCGAGCAGTACTTC
cdr3_aa: CSVGGQGISEQYF

j_call: TRBJ1-1
v_call: TRBV11-2
d_call: -
clone_size: -
cdr3_nt: TGTGCCAGCCAATTTTCGGGAAACACTGAAGCTTTCTTT
cdr3_aa: CASQFSGNTEAFF

j_call: TRBJ2-7
v_call: TRBV25-1
d_call: TRBD2
clone_size: -
cdr3_nt: TGTGCCAGCAGTGGGACTAGCGGGATCGGAGCCAACGAGCAGTACTTC
cdr3_aa: CASSGTSGIGANEQYF

j_call: TRBJ2-3
v_call: TRBV6-6
d_call: TRBD2
clone_size: -
cdr3_nt: TGTGCCACTGCGGGGGGCGGGAGGTCAGATACGCAGTATTTT
cdr3_aa: CATAGGGRSDTQYF

j_call: TRBJ2-3
v_call: TRBV9
d_call: -
clone_size: -
cdr3_nt: TGTGCCAGCAGCGTAGAAGGACAGTGGGGTACGCAGTATTTT
cdr3_aa: CASSVEGQWGTQYF

j_call: TRBJ2-4
v_call: TRBV6-5
d_call: TRBD1
clone_size: -
cdr3_nt: TGTGCCAGCGGACAGGGGAACATTCAGTACTTC
cdr3_aa: CASGQGNIQYF

j_call: TRBJ1-2
v_call: TRBV5-1
d_call: TRBD1
clone_size: -
cdr3_nt: TGCGCCAGCAGCTCTCGGGACAGCACGCATGGCTACACCTTC
cdr3_aa: CASSSRDSTHGYTF

j_call: TRBJ2-5
v_call: TRBV28
d_call: -
clone_size: -
cdr3_nt: TGTGCCAGCAGTGGTGAGTCGCGAGAGACCCAGTACTTC
cdr3_aa: CASSGESRETQYF

j_call: TRBJ2-5
v_call: TRBV5-6
d_call: -
clone_size: -
cdr3_nt: TGTGCCAGCAGCTTGTATCCCGGCGAGACCCAGTACTTC
cdr3_aa: CASSLYPGETQYF

j_call: TRBJ2-5
v_call: TRBV19
d_call: TRBD2
clone_size: -
cdr3_nt: TGTGCCAGCAGAGCGGGAGGGCCGGTAGAGACCCAGTACTTC
cdr3_aa: CASRAGGPVETQYF

j_call: TRBJ2-1
v_call: TRBV5-1
d_call: TRBD1
clone_size: -
cdr3_nt: TGCGCCAGCAGCTGGGGACAGGGCGGCTCCTACAATGAGCAGTTCTTC
cdr3_aa: CASSWGQGGSYNEQFF

j_call: TRBJ1-1
v_call: TRBV5-1
d_call: TRBD1
clone_size: -
cdr3_nt: TGCGCCAGCAGCTTGGGGCAGGACAGGTGGAACACTGAAGCTTTCTTT
cdr3_aa: CASSLGQDRWNTEAFF

j_call: TRBJ2-3
v_call: TRBV7-3
d_call: TRBD1
clone_size: -
cdr3_nt: TGTGCCAGCAGCTCAACAGGGGGAGATACGCAGTATTTT
cdr3_aa: CASSSTGGDTQYF

j_call: TRBJ2-2
v_call: TRBV2
d_call: -
clone_size: -
cdr3_nt: TGTGCCAGCAGAGCCTTAGGGTCCGGGGAGCTGTTTTTT
cdr3_aa: CASRALGSGELFF

j_call: TRBJ2-1
v_call: TRBV7-9
d_call: -
clone_size: -
cdr3_nt: TGTGCCAGCAGCCCGGTGGGGATACAGAGCGATGAGCAGTTCTTC
cdr3_aa: CASSPVGIQSDEQFF

j_call: TRBJ2-5
v_call: TRBV29-1
d_call: -
clone_size: -
cdr3_nt: TGCAGCGTTGAACGGTTGGGACCGACAGGCCCCGGGGGGCTGGTAGAGACCCAGTACTTC
cdr3_aa: CSVERLGPTGPGGLVETQYF

j_call: TRBJ1-5
v_call: TRBV6-1
d_call: -
clone_size: once
cdr3_nt: TGTGCCAGCAGAGTCGACAGCCAACGAAATCAGCCCCAGCATTTT
cdr3_aa: CASRVDSQRNQPQHF

j_call: TRBJ2-1
v_call: TRBV5-1
d_call: TRBD1
clone_size: -
cdr3_nt: TGCGCCAGCAGCTTGGAATCCGGGACAGGGGTTAGAAATGAGCAGTTCTTC
cdr3_aa: CASSLESGTGVRNEQFF

j_call: TRBJ1-2
v_call: TRBV19
d_call: -
clone_size: -
cdr3_nt: TGTGCCAGTAAGGCGTCCAAGGATAACTATGGCTACACCTTC
cdr3_aa: CASKASKDNYGYTF

j_call: TRBJ2-7
v_call: TRBV5-1
d_call: -
clone_size: -
cdr3_nt: TGCGCCAGCAGCTTGGAGAGGGCCAGGACCGAGCAGTACTTC
cdr3_aa: CASSLERARTEQYF

j_call: TRBJ2-1
v_call: TRBV6-4
d_call: TRBD2
clone_size: -
cdr3_nt: TGTGCCAGCAGTGAGGAAGGGTTAGCGGGAGGCTCCTACAATGAGCAGTTCTTC
cdr3_aa: CASSEEGLAGGSYNEQFF